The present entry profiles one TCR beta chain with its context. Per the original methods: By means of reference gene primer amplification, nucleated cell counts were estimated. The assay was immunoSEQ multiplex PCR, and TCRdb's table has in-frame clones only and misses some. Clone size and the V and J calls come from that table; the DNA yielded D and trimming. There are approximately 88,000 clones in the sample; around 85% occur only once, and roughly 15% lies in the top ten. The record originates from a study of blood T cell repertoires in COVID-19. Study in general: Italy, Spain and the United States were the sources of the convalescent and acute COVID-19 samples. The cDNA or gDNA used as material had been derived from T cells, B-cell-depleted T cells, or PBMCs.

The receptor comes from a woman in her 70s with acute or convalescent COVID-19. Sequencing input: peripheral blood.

This CDR3 is CATRGTGRSTDTQYF. The CDR3 nucleotides are TGTGCCACCAGGGGGACAGGGAGGTCCACAGATACGCAGTATTTT. The chain links TRBV24-1 to TRBJ2-3; 9 nucleotides line up with TRBD1. The CDR3 length is 15 residues. V shed 7 bases and J 2 bases; nucleotides not matched to a gene: 6. Per germline, CDR1 KGHDR and CDR2 SFDVKD.